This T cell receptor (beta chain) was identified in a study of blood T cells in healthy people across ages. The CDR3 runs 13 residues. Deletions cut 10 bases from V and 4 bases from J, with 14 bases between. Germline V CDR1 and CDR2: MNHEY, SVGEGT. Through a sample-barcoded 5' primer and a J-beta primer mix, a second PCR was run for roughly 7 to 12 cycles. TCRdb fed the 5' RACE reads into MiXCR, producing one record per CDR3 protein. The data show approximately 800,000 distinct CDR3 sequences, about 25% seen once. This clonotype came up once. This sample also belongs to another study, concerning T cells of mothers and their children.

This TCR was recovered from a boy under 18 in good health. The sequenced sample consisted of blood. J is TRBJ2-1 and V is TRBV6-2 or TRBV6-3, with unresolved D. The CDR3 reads CANSPAAYNEQFF. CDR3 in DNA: TGTGCCAACAGCCCTGCCGCGTACAATGAGCAGTTCTTC.